Below, 6 T cell receptor beta chains from the same sample are listed, as sequenced in a study of blood T cell repertoires in COVID-19 (dated by TCRdb to about 2020). Preparation of the library involved the immunoSEQ multiplex PCR assay. Held by TCRdb, this immuneACCESS table contains in-frame sequences only and omits some clones. Under half of the omission traces to an unresolved V gene where checked; the cause of the rest is unknown. Across this sample there are 210,000 or so clones, with about nine tenths seen only once. The top ten clones comprise roughly 2.5% of the sample. Material: peripheral blood. The receptors stem from a woman aged 55-70 years with acute or convalescent COVID-19.

The chain is built from TRBV9 and TRBJ1-2; 9 positions agree with TRBD1. CDR3 length: 16 amino acids. Germline V gene lookup returns CDR1 SGDLS and CDR2 YYNGEE. Trimming removed 4 bases from V and 4 bases from J; junction bases left unmatched: 11. CDR3 protein: CASSLTGTGLTYGYTF. The CDR3 DNA reads as TGTGCCAGCAGCCTTACAGGGACAGGGTTAACCTATGGCTACACCTTC.

On this clone itself: The same CDR3 arises from other DNA sequences in this sample as well. The chain is built from TRBV30 and TRBJ1-5, with TRBD1 matching over 7 bases. The ends lost 0 bases at V and 3 bases at J; junction bases unmatched: 2. Germline-derived CDR1 and CDR2 are GTSNPN and SVGIG (reference sequence). This CDR3 is built from 14 residues. CDR3 in DNA: TGTGCCTGGAGTGTGACAGGGACCAATCAGCCCCAGCATTTT. Amino acids: CAWSVTGTNQPQHF. The full variable domain, completed using reference TRBV30 and TRBJ1-5, is SQTIHQWPATLVQPVGSPLSLECTVEGTSNPNLYWYRQAAGRGLQLLFYSVGIGQISSEVPQNLSASRPQDRQFILSSKKLLLSDSGFYLCAWSVTGTNQPQHFGDGTRLSIL.

With respect to this clone: A read error may explain this, as a much larger clone is one base away. The chain recombines TRBV12-3 or TRBV12-4 with TRBJ1-6; D is ambiguous. V lost 1 base to trimming and J lost 7 bases, with 5 bases between them. CDR3 length: 13 residues. CDR3 DNA sequence: TGTGCCAGCAGTTTAGTAGTCAATTCACCCCTCCACTTT. It specifies CASSLVVNSPLHF.

The rearrangement uses TRBV11-2 and TRBJ1-2, with D possibly matching TRBD1 (5 bases). Germline V CDR1 and CDR2: SGHAT, FQNNGV. The CDR3 loop spans 14 amino acids. The V gene lost 0 bases and the J gene lost 3 bases, with 8 bases spanning the gap. CDR3 nucleotide sequence: TGTGCCAGCAGCTTAGAGTTAGGGGACTATGGCTACACCTTC. It codes for CASSLELGDYGYTF. Complete variable domain (other parts from reference TRBV11-2 and TRBJ1-2): EAGVAQSPRYKIIEKRQSVAFWCNPISGHATLYWYQQILGQGPKLLIQFQNNGVVDDSQLPKDRFSAERLKGVDSTLKIQPAKLEDSAVYLCASSLELGDYGYTFGSGTRLTVV.

CDR3 in DNA: TGTGCCAGCAGCTTAGATGTGATCGGGTTTCCCTACGAGCAGTACTTC. Translation: CASSLDVIGFPYEQYF. The chain has TRBV11-2 and TRBJ2-7; no definite D call. The CDR3 sequence is 16 residues long. V lost 0 bases and J lost 2, with 14 bases in between. CDR1 and CDR2 from the germline V gene are SGHAT and FQNNGV.

The chain couples TRBV9 to TRBJ2-7, with 9 bases fitting TRBD2. The V gene's germline CDR1 is SGDLS and CDR2 YYNGEE. V dropped 0 bases and J dropped 11; count of bases not matched to a gene: 6. The CDR3 extends over 13 amino acids. CDR3 DNA: TGTGCCAGCAGCGTAGATAGCGGGAGTAGCGAGTACTTC. Encoded protein: CASSVDSGSSEYF.